This T cell receptor (beta chain) comes out of a study of blood T cell repertoires in COVID-19. Study in general: Sources were T cells, B-cell-depleted T cells, or PBMCs; the material itself was cDNA or gDNA.

This clone occurred a few times. Original processing methods: Amplification from reference gene primers served as the basis for estimated nucleated cell counts. Produced via immunoSEQ multiplex PCR; TCRdb's table is partial and in-frame only. V and J calls and clone size follow that table, whereas D and trimming were derived from the DNA. Of 200,000 to 250,000 clones listed, 85% are singletons. V was trimmed by 0 bases and J by 0 bases, leaving 9 bases between them. Germline assignment: CDR1 SGHNT and CDR2 YYREEE (reference sequence). This CDR3 region has 16 residues. Participants were aged about 18 to 100 years from 20 to 30 US areas. Clinical history as reported by participants underpinned cohort assignment.

The gene calls are TRBV5-4 and TRBJ2-2; TRBD1 might be the D (6 bases). This TCR came from a woman between 45 and 65 years old with acute COVID-19. Sequencing input: PBMCs or T cells enriched from blood (not recorded which). CDR3 protein: CASSLGGGANTGELFF. The CDR3, as DNA: TGTGCCAGCAGCTTGGGAGGGGGAGCGAACACCGGGGAGCTGTTTTTT.